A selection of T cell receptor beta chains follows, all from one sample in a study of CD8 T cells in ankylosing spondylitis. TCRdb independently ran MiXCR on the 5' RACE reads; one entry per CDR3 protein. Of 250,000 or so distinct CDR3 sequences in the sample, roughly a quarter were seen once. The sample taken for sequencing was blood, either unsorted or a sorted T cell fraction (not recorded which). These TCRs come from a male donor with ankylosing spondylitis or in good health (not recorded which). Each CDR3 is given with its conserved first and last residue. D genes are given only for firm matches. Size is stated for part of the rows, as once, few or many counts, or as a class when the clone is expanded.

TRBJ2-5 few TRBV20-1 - CSVFGRAQETQYF TGCAGTGTGTTTGGTCGAGCGCAAGAGACCCAGTACTTC
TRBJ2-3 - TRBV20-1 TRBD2 CSARFHRGGAQWTQYF TGCAGTGCTAGATTCCACCGCGGGGGGGCACAATGGACGCAGTATTTT
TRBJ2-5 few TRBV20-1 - CSATHQETQYF TGCAGTGCTACCCATCAAGAGACCCAGTACTTC
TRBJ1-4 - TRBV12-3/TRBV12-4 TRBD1 CASSDGPGGLFF TGTGCCAGCAGTGACGGCCCAGGGGGACTGTTTTTT
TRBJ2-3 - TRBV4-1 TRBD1 CASSQVRRGRADTQYF TGCGCCAGCAGCCAAGTTCGCAGGGGGCGCGCAGATACGCAGTATTTT
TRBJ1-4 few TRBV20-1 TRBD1 CSARDLGGQAEKLFF TGCAGTGCTAGAGATCTGGGGGGACAGGCTGAAAAACTGTTTTTT
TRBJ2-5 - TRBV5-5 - CASSYTAQETQYF TGTGCCAGCAGCTACACAGCGCAAGAGACCCAGTACTTC
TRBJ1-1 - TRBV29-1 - CSVESRVNTEAFF TGCAGCGTTGAGTCGCGGGTGAACACTGAAGCTTTCTTT
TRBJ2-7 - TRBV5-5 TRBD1 CASRLQGAYEQYF TGTGCCAGCAGGCTACAGGGGGCATACGAGCAGTACTTC
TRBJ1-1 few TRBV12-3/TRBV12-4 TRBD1 CASSPGGAGGSKAFF TGTGCCAGCAGTCCAGGGGGGGCAGGGGGCAGTAAAGCTTTCTTT
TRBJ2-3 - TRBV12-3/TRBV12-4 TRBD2 CASRKYALAGGPSSTDTQYF TGTGCCAGCAGGAAATACGCACTAGCGGGGGGACCTTCTAGCACAGATACGCAGTATTTT
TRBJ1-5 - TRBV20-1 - CSASDGEQPQHF TGCAGTGCTAGTGACGGAGAACAGCCCCAGCATTTT
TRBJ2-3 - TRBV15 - CATSREATQYF TGTGCCACCAGCAGAGAAGCGACGCAGTATTTT
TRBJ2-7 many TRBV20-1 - CSAMIPGGSYEQYF TGCAGTGCTATGATTCCTGGGGGCTCCTACGAGCAGTACTTC
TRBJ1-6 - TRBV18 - CASSPGGSPLHF TGTGCCAGCTCACCGGGAGGGTCACCCCTCCACTTT
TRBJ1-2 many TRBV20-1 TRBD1 CSATETGTNYGYTF TGCAGTGCTACCGAGACAGGGACTAACTATGGCTACACCTTC
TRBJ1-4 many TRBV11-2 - CASRDGMNEKLFF TGTGCCAGCAGGGACGGGATGAATGAAAAACTGTTTTTT
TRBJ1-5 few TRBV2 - CASSVSENQPQHF TGTGCCAGCAGTGTGTCCGAAAATCAGCCCCAGCATTTT
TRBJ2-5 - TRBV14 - CASSQGPGVYQETQYF TGTGCCAGCAGCCAAGGTCCAGGCGTGTACCAAGAGACCCAGTACTTC
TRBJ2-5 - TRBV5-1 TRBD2 CASSLGLADHQETQYF TGCGCCAGCAGCTTGGGACTAGCGGACCATCAAGAGACCCAGTACTTC
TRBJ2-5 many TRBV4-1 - CASSHLSGQETQYF TGCGCCAGCAGCCACCTTAGCGGTCAAGAGACCCAGTACTTC
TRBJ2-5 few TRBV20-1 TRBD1 CSAHLTGGATETQYF TGCAGTGCTCACCTGACAGGGGGCGCGACAGAGACCCAGTACTTC
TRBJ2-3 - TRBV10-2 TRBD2 CASSERVSGGTDTQYF TGCGCCAGCAGTGAAAGGGTCAGCGGGGGGACAGATACGCAGTATTTT
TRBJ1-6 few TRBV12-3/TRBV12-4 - CASSPDSKAPLHF TGTGCCAGCAGTCCTGACAGCAAGGCACCCCTCCACTTT
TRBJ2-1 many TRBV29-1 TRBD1 CSVPGQDYNEQFF TGCAGCGTCCCGGGACAGGACTACAATGAGCAGTTCTTC
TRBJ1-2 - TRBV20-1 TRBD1 CSASIGQVVYGYTF TGCAGTGCTAGTATCGGACAGGTCGTCTATGGCTACACCTTC
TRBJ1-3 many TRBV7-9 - CASSKKEGNTIYF TGTGCCAGCAGCAAAAAAGAAGGAAACACCATATATTTT
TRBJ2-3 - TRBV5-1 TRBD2 CASSLYAFSSGVTDTQYF TGCGCCAGCAGCTTGTACGCCTTTTCTAGCGGGGTCACAGATACGCAGTATTTT
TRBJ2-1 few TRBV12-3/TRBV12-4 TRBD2 CASTGTSGGRNEQFF TGTGCCAGCACCGGGACTAGCGGGGGGCGGAATGAGCAGTTCTTC
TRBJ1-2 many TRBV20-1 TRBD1 CSAGGQTAYGYTF TGCAGTGCGGGGGGACAGACCGCCTATGGCTACACCTTC